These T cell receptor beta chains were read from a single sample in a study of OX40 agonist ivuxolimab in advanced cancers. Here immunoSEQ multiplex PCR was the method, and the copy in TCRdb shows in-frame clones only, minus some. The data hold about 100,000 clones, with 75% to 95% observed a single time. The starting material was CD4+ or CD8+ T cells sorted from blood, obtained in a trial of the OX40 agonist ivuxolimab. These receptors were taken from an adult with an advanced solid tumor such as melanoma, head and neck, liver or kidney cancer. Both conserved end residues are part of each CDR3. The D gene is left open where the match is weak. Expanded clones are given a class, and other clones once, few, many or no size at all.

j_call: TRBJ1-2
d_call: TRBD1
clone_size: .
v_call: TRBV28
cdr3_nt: TGTGCCAGCAGCGACAGGGGGTATGGCTACACCTTC
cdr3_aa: CASSDRGYGYTF

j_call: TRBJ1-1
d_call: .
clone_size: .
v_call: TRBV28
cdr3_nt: TGTGCCAGCAGTTTACCCGGGACGTCGAACACTGAAGCTTTCTTT
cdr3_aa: CASSLPGTSNTEAFF

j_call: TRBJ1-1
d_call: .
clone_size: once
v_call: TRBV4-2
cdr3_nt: TGTGCCAGCAGCCAAGACGCGGCAGGGAACACTGAAGCTTTCTTT
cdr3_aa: CASSQDAAGNTEAFF

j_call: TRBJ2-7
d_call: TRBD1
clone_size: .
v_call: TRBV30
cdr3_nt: TGTGCCTGGCAAACTTCCGGGACAGTCTACTCCTACGAGCAGTACTTC
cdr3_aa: CAWQTSGTVYSYEQYF

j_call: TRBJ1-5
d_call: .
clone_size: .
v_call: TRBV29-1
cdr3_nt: TGCAGCGTAGGGGCGCGAGATCAGCCCCAGCATTTT
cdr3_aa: CSVGARDQPQHF

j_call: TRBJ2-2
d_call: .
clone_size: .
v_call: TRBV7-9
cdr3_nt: TGTGCCAGCAGCTCCGGGACTGCGAACACCGGGGAGCTGTTTTTT
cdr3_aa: CASSSGTANTGELFF

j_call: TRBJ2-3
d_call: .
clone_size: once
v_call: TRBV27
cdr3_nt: TGTGCCAGTTACTCTAAGTGGACAGATACGCAGTATTTT
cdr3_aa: CASYSKWTDTQYF

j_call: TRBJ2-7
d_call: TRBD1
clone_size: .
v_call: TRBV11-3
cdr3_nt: TGTGCCAGCAGCTTAGGACAGGGGCCGGGGTCCTACGAGCAGTACTTC
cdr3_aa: CASSLGQGPGSYEQYF

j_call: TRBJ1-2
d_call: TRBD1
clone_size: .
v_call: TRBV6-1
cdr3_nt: TGTGCCAGCAGACGCGGACAGGGCGGCGGCTACACCTTC
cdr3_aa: CASRRGQGGGYTF

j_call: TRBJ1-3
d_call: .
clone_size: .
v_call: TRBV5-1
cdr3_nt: TGCGCCAGCAGCTCCGACAGAGGGTACGGAAACACCATATATTTT
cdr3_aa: CASSSDRGYGNTIYF

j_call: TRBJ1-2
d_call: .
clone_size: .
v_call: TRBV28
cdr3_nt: TGTGCCAGCACCGGTGAAGGCGGGGGGTTCTATGGCTACACCTTC
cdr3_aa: CASTGEGGGFYGYTF

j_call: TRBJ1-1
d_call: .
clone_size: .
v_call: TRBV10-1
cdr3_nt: TGCGCCAGCAGTTTACGGGGGAACACTGAAGCTTTCTTT
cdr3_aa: CASSLRGNTEAFF

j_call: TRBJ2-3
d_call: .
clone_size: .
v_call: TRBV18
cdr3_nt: TGTGCCAGCTCCCCTCCGAAGTACACAGATACGCAGTATTTT
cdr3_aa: CASSPPKYTDTQYF

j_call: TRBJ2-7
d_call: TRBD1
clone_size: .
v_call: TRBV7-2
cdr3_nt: TGTGCCAGCAGCGGAGGGACAGGGTTCGAGCAGTACTTC
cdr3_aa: CASSGGTGFEQYF

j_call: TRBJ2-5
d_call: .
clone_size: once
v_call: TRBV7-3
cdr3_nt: TGTGCCAGCAGCTTAGAGGACAGCCAAGAGACCCAGTACTTC
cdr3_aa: CASSLEDSQETQYF

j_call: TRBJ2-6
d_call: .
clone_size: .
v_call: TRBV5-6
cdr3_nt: TGTGCCAGCAGCTTGGGACAGACATCTGGGGCCAACGTCCTGACTTTC
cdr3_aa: CASSLGQTSGANVLTF

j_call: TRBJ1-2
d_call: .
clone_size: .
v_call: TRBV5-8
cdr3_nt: TGTGCCAGCAGCTTGGGGCCGGAGAACTATGGCTACACCTTC
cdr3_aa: CASSLGPENYGYTF

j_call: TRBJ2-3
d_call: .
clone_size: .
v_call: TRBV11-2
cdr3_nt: TGTGCCAGCAGCTGGAGTACCCTAGGGACAGATACGCAGTATTTT
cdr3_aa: CASSWSTLGTDTQYF

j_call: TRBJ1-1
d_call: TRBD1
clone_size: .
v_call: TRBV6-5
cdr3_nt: TGTGCCAGCACCGGACAGGGGAAGAAGGCTTTCTTT
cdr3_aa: CASTGQGKKAFF

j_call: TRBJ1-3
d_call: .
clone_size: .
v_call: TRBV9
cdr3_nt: TGTGCCAGCAGCGTAGCAGGGTTCGGGCTCACCATATATTTT
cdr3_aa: CASSVAGFGLTIYF

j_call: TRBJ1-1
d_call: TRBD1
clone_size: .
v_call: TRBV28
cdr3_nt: TGTGCCAGCAGTTTAAGGACAGGGGTAACTGAAGCTTTCTTT
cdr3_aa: CASSLRTGVTEAFF

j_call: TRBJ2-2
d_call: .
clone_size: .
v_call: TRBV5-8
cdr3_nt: TGTGCCAGCCGCCGTACAGGGACGAACACCGGGGAGCTGTTTTTT
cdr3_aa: CASRRTGTNTGELFF

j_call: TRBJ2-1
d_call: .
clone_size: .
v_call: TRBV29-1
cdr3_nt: TGCAGCGTTGAGGGCGGCTACAATGAGCAGTTCTTC
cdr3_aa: CSVEGGYNEQFF

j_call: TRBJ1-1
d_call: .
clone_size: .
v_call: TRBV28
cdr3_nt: TGTGCCAGCAGTTTTCGAGAAAACACTGAAGCTTTCTTT
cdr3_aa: CASSFRENTEAFF

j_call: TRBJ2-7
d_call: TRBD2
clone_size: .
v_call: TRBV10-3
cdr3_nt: TGTGCCATCAGTGAACCCCTGTTGCCTGAGGCGGGAGTCTTTCACTTC
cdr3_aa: CAISEPLLPEAGVFHF

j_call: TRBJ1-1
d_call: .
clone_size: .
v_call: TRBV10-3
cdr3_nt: TGTGCCATCAGTGAGTCCACCGGCACTGAAGCTTTCTTT
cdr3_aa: CAISESTGTEAFF

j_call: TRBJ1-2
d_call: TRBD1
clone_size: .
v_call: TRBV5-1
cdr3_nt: TGCGCCAGCAGCGCAAACACAGGGGCCCCCACCTATGGCTACACCTTC
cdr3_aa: CASSANTGAPTYGYTF

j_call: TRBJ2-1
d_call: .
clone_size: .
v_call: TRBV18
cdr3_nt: TGTGCCAGCTCACCTCTACTTGGGGACAATGAGCAGTTCTTC
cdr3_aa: CASSPLLGDNEQFF

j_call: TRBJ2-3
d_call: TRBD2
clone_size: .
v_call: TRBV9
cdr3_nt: TGTGCCAGCAGCGCCCTAGCGGGAGGGGGCGATACGCAGTATTTT
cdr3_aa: CASSALAGGGDTQYF

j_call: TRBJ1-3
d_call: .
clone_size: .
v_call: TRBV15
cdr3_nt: TGTGCCACCAGCAGAGATTGGGGGCTCGGAAACACCATATATTTT
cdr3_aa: CATSRDWGLGNTIYF

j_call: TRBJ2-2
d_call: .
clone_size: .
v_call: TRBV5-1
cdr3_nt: TGCGCCAGCAGCTTTCGGGACTCCGGCACCGGGGAGCTGTTTTTT
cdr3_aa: CASSFRDSGTGELFF

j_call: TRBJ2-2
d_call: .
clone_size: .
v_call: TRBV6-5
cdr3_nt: TGTGCCACCCAGGACACCTACACCGGGGAGCTGTTTTTT
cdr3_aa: CATQDTYTGELFF

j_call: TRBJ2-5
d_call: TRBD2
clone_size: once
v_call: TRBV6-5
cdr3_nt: TGTGCCAGCACCAAGGGCGGGAGGGCCGGAACCCAGTACTTC
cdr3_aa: CASTKGGRAGTQYF

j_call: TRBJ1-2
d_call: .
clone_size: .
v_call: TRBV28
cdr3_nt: TGTGCCAGCAGTTTGTTATTGGCCGATGGCTACACCTTC
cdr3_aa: CASSLLLADGYTF

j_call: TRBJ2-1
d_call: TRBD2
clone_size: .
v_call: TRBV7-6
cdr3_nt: TGTGCCAGCAGCTCTAACGCTCCCTGGACTAGCGGGAGGCAGGGGAATGAGCAGTTCTTC
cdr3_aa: CASSSNAPWTSGRQGNEQFF

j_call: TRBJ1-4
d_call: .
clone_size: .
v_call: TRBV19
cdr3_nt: TGTGCCAGTCACGTGGGGGGCACTAATGAAAAACTGTTTTTT
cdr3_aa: CASHVGGTNEKLFF

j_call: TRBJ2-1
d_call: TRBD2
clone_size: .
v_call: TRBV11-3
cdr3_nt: TGTGCCAGCAGCCCGGGACTAGCGGACAATGAGCAGTTCTTC
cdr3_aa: CASSPGLADNEQFF

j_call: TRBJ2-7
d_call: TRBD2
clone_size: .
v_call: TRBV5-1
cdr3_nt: TGCGCCAGCAGCTCTAGAGCGGGAGACTCCTACGAGCAGTACTTC
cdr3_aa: CASSSRAGDSYEQYF

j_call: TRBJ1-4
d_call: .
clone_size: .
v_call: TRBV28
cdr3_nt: TGTGCCAGCAGTTTATCCCCGGAGGGAGGACTGTTTTTT
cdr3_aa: CASSLSPEGGLFF

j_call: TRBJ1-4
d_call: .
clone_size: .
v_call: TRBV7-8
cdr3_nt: TGTGCCAGCAGCCTCATTCGGAGAGCTGATTCGGAAAAACTGTTTTTT
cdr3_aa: CASSLIRRADSEKLFF

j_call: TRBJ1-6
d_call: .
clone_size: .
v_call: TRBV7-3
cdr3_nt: TGTGCCAGCAGCTTAGGGACCGCCAACCTTAATTCACCCCTCCACTTT
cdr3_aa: CASSLGTANLNSPLHF

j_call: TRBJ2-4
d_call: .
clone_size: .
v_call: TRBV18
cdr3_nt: TGTGCCAGCTCACCAGTATCCTTAGCCAAAAACATTCAGTACTTC
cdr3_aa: CASSPVSLAKNIQYF

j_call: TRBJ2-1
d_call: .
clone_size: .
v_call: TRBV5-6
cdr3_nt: TGTGCCAGCAGCTTGGACTCGGGGGAGACCTACAATGAGCAGTTCTTC
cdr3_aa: CASSLDSGETYNEQFF

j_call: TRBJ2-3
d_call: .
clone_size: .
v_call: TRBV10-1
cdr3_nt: TGCGCCAGCAGTCCGGGATCCACAGATACGCAGTATTTT
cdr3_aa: CASSPGSTDTQYF

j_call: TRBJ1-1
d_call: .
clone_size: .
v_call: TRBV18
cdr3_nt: TGTGCCAGCTCACCCCGTTTGAGTCCTGAAGCTTTCTTT
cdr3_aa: CASSPRLSPEAFF

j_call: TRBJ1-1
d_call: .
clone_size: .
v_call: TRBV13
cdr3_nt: TGTGCCAGCCGCCAGGGACATTTAGCTGAAGCTTTCTTT
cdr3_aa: CASRQGHLAEAFF

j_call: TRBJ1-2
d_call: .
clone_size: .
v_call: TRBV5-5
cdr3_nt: TGTGCCAGCAGCCTGGGGACGTCAAACTATGGCTACACCTTC
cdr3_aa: CASSLGTSNYGYTF

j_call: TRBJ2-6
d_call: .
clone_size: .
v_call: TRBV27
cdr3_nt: TGTGCCAGCAGTTTAAGTCTAGGGGTCTCTGGGGCCAACGTCCTGACTTTC
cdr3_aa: CASSLSLGVSGANVLTF

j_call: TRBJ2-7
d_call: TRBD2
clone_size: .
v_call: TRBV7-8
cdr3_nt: TGTGCCAGCAGCTTTGGGGCGGGAGAGGGTTACGAGCAGTACTTC
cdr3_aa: CASSFGAGEGYEQYF

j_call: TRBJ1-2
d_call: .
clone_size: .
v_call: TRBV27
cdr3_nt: TGTGCCAGCAGTTTAACGGGCGCGGGTAACTATGGCTACACCTTC
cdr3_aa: CASSLTGAGNYGYTF

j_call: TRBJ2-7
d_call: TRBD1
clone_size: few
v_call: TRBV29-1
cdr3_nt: TGCAGCGTTACCGGGACAGGGGTCGAGCAGTACTTC
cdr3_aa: CSVTGTGVEQYF

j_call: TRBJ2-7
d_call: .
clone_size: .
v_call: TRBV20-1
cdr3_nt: TGCAGTGCTCCGGCGGGATACGAGCAGTACTTC
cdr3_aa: CSAPAGYEQYF

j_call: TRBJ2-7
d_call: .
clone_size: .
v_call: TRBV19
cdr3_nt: TGTGCCAGTAGTATCACAGGGACCTACGAGCAGTACTTC
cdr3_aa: CASSITGTYEQYF